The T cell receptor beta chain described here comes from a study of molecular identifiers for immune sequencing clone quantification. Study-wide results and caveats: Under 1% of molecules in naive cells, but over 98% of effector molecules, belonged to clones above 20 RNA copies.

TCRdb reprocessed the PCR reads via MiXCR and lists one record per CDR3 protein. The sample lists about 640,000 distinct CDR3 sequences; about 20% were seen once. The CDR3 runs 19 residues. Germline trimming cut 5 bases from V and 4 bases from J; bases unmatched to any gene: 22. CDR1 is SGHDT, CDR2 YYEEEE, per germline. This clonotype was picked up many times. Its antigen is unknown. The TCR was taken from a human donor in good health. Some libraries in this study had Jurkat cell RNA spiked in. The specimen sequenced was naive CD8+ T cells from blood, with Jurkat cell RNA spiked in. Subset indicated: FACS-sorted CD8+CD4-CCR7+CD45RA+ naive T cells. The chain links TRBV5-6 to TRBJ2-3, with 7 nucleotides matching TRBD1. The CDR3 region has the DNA TGTGCCAGCAGACGGTTAGAATGGTCTTTCTACAGGGGTCCAGATACGCAGTATTTT. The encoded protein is CASRRLEWSFYRGPDTQYF.